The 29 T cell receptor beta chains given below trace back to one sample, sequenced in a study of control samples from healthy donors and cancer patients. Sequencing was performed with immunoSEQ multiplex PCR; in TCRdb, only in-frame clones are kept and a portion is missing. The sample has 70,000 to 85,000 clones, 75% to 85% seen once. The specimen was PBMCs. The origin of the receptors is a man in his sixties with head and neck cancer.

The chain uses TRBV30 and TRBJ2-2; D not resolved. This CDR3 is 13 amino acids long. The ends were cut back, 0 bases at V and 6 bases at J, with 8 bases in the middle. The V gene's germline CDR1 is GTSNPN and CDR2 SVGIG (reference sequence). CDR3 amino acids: CAWSVGWSGELFF. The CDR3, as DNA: TGTGCCTGGAGTGTAGGGTGGTCCGGGGAGCTGTTTTTT.

CDR3: CASSSTSYEQYF. The CDR3 region has the DNA TGTGCCAGCAGTTCCACCTCCTACGAGCAGTACTTC. This chain joins TRBV27 and TRBJ2-7; D uncertain. V was clipped by 4 bases and J by 0 bases, with 4 bases between them. CDR1 is MNHEY, CDR2 SMNVEV, per germline (reference sequence). The CDR3 extends over 12 amino acids.

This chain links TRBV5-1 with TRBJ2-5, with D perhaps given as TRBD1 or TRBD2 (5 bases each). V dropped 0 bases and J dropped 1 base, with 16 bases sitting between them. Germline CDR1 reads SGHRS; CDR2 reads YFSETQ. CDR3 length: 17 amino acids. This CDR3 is CASSLGEGRSSQETQYF. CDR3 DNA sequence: TGCGCCAGCAGCTTGGGTGAGGGGCGGTCTAGCCAAGAGACCCAGTACTTC.

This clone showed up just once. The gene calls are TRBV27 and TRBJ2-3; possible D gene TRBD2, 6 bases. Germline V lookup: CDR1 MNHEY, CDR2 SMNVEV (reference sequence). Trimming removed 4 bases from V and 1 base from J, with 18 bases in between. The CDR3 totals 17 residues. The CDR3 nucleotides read TGTGCCAGCAGTTCGGGGCGGGGTTACCCGGGCACAGATACGCAGTATTTT. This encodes CASSSGRGYPGTDTQYF.

The chain's CDR3 is CASSSVNSPLHF. DNA for the CDR3: TGTGCCAGCAGTTCCGTAAATTCACCCCTCCACTTT. The V gene is TRBV28, the J gene TRBJ1-6; D is unclear. Germline assignment: CDR1 MDHEN and CDR2 SYDVKM. Trimming cost V 4 bases and J 7 bases, with 5 bases left between them. The CDR3 is made up of 12 amino acids.

CDR3 bases: TGTGCCAGCAGTTTACGGGGCTGGGAGGGAAACACAGATACGCAGTATTTT. Its translation: CASSLRGWEGNTDTQYF. The chain is built from TRBV28 and TRBJ2-3, with TRBD2 identical over 7 bases. CDR3 length: 17 residues. V lost 2 bases to trimming and J lost 2 bases; unmatched junction nucleotides: 10. Germline CDR1 MDHEN, CDR2 SYDVKM.

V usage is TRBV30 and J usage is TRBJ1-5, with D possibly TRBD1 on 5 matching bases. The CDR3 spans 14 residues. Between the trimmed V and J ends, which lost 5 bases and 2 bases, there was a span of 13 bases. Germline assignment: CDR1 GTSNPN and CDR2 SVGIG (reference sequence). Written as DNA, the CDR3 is TGTGCCTGGCAGCCCTTGACAGGCAATCAGCCCCAGCATTTT. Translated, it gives CAWQPLTGNQPQHF.

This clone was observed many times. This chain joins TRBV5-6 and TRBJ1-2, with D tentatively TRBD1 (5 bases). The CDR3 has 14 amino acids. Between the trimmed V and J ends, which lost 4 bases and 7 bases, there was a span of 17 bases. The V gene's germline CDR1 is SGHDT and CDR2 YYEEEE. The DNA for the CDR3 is TGTGCCAGCAGCCCCCAATGGGGGAGTGGTGGCTACACCTTC. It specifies CASSPQWGSGGYTF.

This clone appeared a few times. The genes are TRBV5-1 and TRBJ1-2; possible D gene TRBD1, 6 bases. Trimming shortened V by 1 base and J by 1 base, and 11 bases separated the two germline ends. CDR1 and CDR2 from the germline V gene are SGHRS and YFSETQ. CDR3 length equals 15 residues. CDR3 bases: TGCGCCAGCAGCTTGATGCAGGGGAGTAACTATGGCTACACCTTC. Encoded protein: CASSLMQGSNYGYTF. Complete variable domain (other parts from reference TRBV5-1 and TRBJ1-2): KAGVTQTPRYLIKTRGQQVTLSCSPISGHRSVSWYQQTPGQGLQFLFEYFSETQRNKGNFPGRFSGRQFSNSRSEMNVSTLELGDSALYLCASSLMQGSNYGYTFGSGTRLTVV.

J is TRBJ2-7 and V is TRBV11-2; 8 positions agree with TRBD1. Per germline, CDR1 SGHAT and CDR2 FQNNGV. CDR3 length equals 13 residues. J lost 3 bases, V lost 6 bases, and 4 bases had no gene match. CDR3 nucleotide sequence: TGTGCCAGCAGTTATACAGGGGGCTACGAGCAGTACTTC. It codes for CASSYTGGYEQYF.

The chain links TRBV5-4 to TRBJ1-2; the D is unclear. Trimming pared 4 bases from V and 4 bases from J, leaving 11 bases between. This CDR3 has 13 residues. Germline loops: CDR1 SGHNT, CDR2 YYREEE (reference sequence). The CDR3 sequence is CASSTDAAYGYTF. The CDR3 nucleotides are TGTGCCAGCAGCACCGACGCAGCCTATGGCTACACCTTC.

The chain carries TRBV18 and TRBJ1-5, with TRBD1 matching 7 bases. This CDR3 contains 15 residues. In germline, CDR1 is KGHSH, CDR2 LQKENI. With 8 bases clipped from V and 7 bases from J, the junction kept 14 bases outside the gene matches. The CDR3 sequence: CASTGPDRAGQPQHF. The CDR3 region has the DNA TGTGCCAGCACCGGCCCAGACAGGGCGGGACAGCCCCAGCATTTT.

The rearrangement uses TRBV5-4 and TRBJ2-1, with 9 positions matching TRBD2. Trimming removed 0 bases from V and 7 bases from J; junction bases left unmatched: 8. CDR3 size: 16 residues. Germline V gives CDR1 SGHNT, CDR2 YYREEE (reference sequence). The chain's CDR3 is CASSLVAGVIENEQFF. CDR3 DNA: TGTGCCAGCAGCTTGGTAGCGGGAGTAATAGAGAATGAGCAGTTCTTC. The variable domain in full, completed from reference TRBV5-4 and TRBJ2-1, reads ETGVTQSPTHLIKTRGQQVTLRCSSQSGHNTVSWYQQALGQGPQFIFQYYREEENGRGNFPPRFSGLQFPNYSSELNVNALELDDSALYLCASSLVAGVIENEQFFGPGTRLTVL.

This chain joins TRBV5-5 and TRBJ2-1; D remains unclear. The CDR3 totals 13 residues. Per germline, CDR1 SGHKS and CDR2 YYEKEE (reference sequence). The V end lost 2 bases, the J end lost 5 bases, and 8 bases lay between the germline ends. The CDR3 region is CASSLFLDNEQFF. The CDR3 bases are TGTGCCAGCAGCTTATTCCTCGACAATGAGCAGTTCTTC. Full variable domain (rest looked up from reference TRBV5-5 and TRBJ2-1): DAGVTQSPTHLIKTRGQQVTLRCSPISGHKSVSWYQQVLGQGPQFIFQYYEKEERGRGNFPDRFSARQFPNYSSELNVNALLLGDSALYLCASSLFLDNEQFFGPGTRLTVL.

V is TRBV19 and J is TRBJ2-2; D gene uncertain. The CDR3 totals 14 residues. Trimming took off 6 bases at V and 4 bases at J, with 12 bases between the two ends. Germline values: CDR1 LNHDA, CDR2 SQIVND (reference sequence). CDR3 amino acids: CASRGFSGTGELFF. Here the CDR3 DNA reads TGTGCCAGTAGGGGATTCTCGGGCACCGGGGAGCTGTTTTTT.

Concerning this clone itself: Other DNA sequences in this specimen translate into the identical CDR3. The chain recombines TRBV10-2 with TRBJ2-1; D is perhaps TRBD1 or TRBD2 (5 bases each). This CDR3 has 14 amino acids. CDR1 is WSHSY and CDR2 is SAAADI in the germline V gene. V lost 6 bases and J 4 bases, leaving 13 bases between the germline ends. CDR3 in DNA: TGCGCCAGCAGGGGGACCAGCGTGTACAATGAGCAGTTCTTC. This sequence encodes CASRGTSVYNEQFF.

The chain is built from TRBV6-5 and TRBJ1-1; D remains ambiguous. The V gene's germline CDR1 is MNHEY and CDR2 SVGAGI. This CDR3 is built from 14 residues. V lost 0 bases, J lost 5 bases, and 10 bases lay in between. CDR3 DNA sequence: TGTGCCAGCAGTTACTCGGAGGGTTGGACTGAAGCTTTCTTT. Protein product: CASSYSEGWTEAFF.

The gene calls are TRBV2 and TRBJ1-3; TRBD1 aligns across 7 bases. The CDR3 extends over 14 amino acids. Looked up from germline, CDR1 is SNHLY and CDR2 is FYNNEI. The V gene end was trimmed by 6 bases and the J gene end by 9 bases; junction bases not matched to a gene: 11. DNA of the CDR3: TGTGCCAGCAGAGGGACAGCGGCGTTTGGCACCATATATTTT. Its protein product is CASRGTAAFGTIYF.

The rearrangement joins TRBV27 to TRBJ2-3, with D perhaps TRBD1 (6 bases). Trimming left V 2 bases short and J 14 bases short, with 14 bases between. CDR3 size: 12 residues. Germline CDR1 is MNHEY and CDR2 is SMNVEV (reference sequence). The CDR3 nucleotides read TGTGCCAGCAGTTTAAATCGAGGGACAAGGTATTTT. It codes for CASSLNRGTRYF.

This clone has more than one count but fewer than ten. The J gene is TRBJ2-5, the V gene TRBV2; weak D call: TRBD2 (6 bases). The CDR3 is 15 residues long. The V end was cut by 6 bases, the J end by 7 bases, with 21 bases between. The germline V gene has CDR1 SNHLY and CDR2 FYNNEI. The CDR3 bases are TGTGCCAGCAGGCGAGATGCTAGCGTGGGAGGGACCCAGTACTTC. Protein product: CASRRDASVGGTQYF.

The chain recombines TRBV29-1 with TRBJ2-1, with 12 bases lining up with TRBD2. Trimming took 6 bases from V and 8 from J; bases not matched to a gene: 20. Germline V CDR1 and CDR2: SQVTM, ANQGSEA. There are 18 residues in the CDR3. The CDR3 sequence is CSVQKAVATSGSADEQFF. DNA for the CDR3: TGCAGCGTGCAAAAGGCGGTAGCGACTAGCGGGAGTGCGGATGAGCAGTTCTTC.

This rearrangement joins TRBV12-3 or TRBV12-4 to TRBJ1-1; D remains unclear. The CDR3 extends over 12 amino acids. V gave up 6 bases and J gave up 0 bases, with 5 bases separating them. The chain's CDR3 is CASSTMNTEAFF. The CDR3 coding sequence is TGTGCCAGCAGCACGATGAACACTGAAGCTTTCTTT.

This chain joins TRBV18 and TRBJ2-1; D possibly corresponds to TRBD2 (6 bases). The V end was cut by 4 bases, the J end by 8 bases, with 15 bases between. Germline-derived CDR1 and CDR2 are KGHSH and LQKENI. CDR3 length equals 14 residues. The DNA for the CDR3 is TGTGCCAGCTCACTTCGAATCAGGGAGGATGAGCAGTTCTTC. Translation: CASSLRIREDEQFF.

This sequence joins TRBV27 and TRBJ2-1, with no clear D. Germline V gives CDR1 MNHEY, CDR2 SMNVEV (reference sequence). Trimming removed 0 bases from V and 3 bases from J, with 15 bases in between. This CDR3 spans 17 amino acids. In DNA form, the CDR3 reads TGTGCCAGCAGTTTATCTTTCGCTAGGCGGATCTACAATGAGCAGTTCTTC. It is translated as CASSLSFARRIYNEQFF.

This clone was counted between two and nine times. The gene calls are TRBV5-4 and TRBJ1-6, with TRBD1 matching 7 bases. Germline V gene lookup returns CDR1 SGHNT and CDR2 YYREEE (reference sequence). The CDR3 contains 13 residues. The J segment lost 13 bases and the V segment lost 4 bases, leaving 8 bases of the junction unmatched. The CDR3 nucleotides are TGTGCCAGCAGCCCGGAGCAGGGGGTTCCCCTCCACTTT. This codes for CASSPEQGVPLHF.

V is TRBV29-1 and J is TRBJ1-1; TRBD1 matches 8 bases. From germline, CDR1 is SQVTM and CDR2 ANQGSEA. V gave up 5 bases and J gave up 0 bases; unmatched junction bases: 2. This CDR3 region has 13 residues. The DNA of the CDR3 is TGCAGCGTTAACAGGGGGATGAACACTGAAGCTTTCTTT. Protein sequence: CSVNRGMNTEAFF.

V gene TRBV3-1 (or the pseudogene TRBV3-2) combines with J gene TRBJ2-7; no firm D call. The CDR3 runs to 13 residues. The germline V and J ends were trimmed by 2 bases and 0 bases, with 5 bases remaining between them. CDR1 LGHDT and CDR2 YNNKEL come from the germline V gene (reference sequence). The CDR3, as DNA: TGTGCCAGCAGCCAAACCCTCTCCTACGAGCAGTACTTC. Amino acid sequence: CASSQTLSYEQYF.

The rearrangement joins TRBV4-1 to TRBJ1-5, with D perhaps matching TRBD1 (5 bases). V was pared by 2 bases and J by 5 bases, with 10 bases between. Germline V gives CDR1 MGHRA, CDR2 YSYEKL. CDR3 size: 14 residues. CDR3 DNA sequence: TGCGCCAGCAGCCAACCCGGACATTATCAGCCCCAGCATTTT. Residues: CASSQPGHYQPQHF.

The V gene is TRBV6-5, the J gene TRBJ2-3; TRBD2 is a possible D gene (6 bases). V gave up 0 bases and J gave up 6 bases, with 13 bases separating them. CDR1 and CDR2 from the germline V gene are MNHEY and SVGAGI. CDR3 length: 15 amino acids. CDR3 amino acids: CASSYSAEGADTQYF. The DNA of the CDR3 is TGTGCCAGCAGTTACTCTGCGGAGGGTGCGGATACGCAGTATTTT.